The 10 T cell receptor beta chains given below trace back to one sample, sequenced in a study of shared clonotypes between healthy human individuals. Sequencing used immunoSEQ multiplex PCR; TCRdb keeps in-frame clones, though not all of them. This repertoire shows some 2,000,000 clones, roughly 95% found once; its top ten account for around 1.1%. Terminally differentiated effector memory CD45RA+ cells were excluded by CCR7 positive selection of CD45RO-negative cells. The sample taken for sequencing was naive CD8+ T cells sorted from blood. Receptor source: a man aged 18-30 years in good health.

This clone was counted only a few times. The identical CDR3 is also encoded by other nucleotide sequences in the sample. The chain employs TRBV27 and TRBJ2-7, with D perhaps TRBD1 (5 bases). Trimming removed 2 bases at V and 2 bases at J, with 7 bases between. Germline CDR1 is MNHEY and CDR2 is SMNVEV (reference sequence). The CDR3 spans 13 residues. CDR3 region: CASSLQGTYEQYF. In DNA, the CDR3 is TGTGCCAGCAGTTTACAGGGTACCTACGAGCAGTACTTC.

CDR3 loop: CREGHWVRVPNYGYTF. CDR3 DNA sequence: TGCAGGGAGGGTCATTGGGTAAGGGTACCTAACTATGGCTACACCTTC. The gene calls are TRBV29-1 and TRBJ1-2; D uncertain. The CDR3 contains 16 residues. Germline values: CDR1 SQVTM, CDR2 ANQGSEA.

The genes are TRBV12-5 and TRBJ1-1; 7 bases agree with TRBD1. Germline CDR1 LGHNT, CDR2 FRNRAP. The CDR3 covers 17 residues. Trimming removed 2 bases from V and 9 bases from J; junction bases left unmatched: 18. CDR3 residues: CASGLYRDLTGSWKAFF. The CDR3 DNA sequence: TGTGCTAGTGGTTTGTACAGGGACCTGACAGGGTCGTGGAAAGCTTTCTTT.

The V gene is TRBV4-2, the J gene TRBJ1-3; no clear D gene. This CDR3 has 13 amino acids. From germline, CDR1 is LGHNA and CDR2 YNFKEQ. V lost 0 bases and J lost 4, with 4 bases in between. CDR3 in amino acids: CASSQDQGNTIYF. CDR3 bases: TGTGCCAGCAGCCAAGACCAAGGAAACACCATATATTTT.

CDR3 sequence (DNA): TGCGCCAGCAGTGCGGACAGGGGACTCTCCTACGAGCAGTACTTC. Translating it yields CASSADRGLSYEQYF. V is TRBV10-2 and J is TRBJ2-7; 9 nucleotides line up with TRBD1. Germline V CDR1 and CDR2: WSHSY, SAAADI. The V gene end was trimmed by 4 bases and the J gene end by 0 bases; junction bases not matched to a gene: 4. The CDR3 spans 15 residues.

The chain is built from TRBV28 and TRBJ1-1, with TRBD1 as a possible D gene (5 bases). The CDR3 length is 15 residues. Germline CDR1 reads MDHEN; CDR2 reads SYDVKM. Trimming left V 3 bases short and J 3 bases short, with 14 bases between. In DNA, the CDR3 is TGTGCCAGCAGTTTGGGGCAGGCCTTTTACACTGAAGCTTTCTTT. Its protein product is CASSLGQAFYTEAFF.

Concerning this clone: The germline gene is not matched at one end of the junction; a read error may be the cause. The chain uses TRBV19 and TRBJ2-3, with D perhaps assigned TRBD1 or TRBD2 (5 bases each). Germline assignment: CDR1 LNHDA and CDR2 SQIVND (reference sequence). This CDR3 spans 13 amino acids. CDR3 amino acids: CASRGISTNTQYF. The CDR3 bases are TGTGCCAGTCGGGGCATTAGCACAAATACGCAGTATTTT.

The V and J genes are TRBV14 and TRBJ2-1; no definite D call. Looked up from germline, CDR1 is SGHDN and CDR2 is FVKESK. Trimming stripped 0 bases from V and 15 bases from J, with 12 bases between. The CDR3 sequence is 12 residues long. The CDR3 DNA sequence: TGTGCCAGCAGCCAAGAGGGCTTTTTTAGGTTCTTC. It encodes CASSQEGFFRFF.

With regard to this clone: In the same sample, other DNA sequences code for this CDR3. This chain uses TRBV20-1 with TRBJ2-7; the D is unclear. Germline loops: CDR1 DFQATT, CDR2 SNEGSKA (reference sequence). The CDR3 is made up of 11 amino acids. The V gene lost 5 bases and the J gene lost 4 bases, with 9 bases spanning the gap. The CDR3 region has the DNA TGCAGTGCTCGGGTTGGATACGAGCAGTACTTC. Its protein product is CSARVGYEQYF.

This chain joins TRBV9 and TRBJ2-3; 13 bases are shared with TRBD2. The V gene end was trimmed by 4 bases and the J gene end by 2 bases; junction bases not matched to a gene: 4. CDR1 and CDR2 from the germline V gene are SGDLS and YYNGEE. The CDR3 is made up of 16 amino acids. CDR3: CASSLGTSGTTDTQYF. The CDR3 DNA reads TGTGCCAGCAGCTTAGGGACTAGCGGGACCACAGATACGCAGTATTTT.